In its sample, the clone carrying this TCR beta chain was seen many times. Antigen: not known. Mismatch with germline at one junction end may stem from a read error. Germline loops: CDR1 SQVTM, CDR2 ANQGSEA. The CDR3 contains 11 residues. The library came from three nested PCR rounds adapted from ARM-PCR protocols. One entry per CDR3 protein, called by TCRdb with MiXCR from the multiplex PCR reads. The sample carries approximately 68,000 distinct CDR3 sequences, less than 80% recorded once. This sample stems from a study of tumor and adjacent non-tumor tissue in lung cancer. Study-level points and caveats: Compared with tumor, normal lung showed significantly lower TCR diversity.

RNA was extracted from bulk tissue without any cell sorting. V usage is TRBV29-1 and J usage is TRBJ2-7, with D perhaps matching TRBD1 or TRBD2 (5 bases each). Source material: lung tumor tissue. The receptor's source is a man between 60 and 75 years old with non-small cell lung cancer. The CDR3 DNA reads TGCAGCGTTGTCCGGGGCACCGAGCAGTATTTC. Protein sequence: CSVVRGTEQYF.